The rows below give T cell receptor beta chains drawn from one sample of a study of CD8+ T cells in alopecia areata. TCRdb's copy holds only in-frame clones and misses some; the assay was immunoSEQ multiplex PCR. The sample includes under 350,000 clones, roughly 50% of them seen just once. Sequencing used CD4+ T cells sorted from blood, obtained at week 24, from a patient treated with tofacitinib. The receptors were sampled from a human donor with alopecia areata. CDR3s leave out the opening cysteine and the closing phenylalanine or tryptophan.

v_gene: TRBV15; CDR3aa: ATSRDAGGANVLT
v_gene: TRBV7-9; CDR3aa: ACGTGVYSPLH
v_gene: TRBV30; CDR3aa: AWSVTGLAGETQY
v_gene: TRBV30; CDR3aa: AWSVQGGWGYT
v_gene: TRBV28; CDR3aa: ASSTGQGVLAGYT
v_gene: TRBV6-6; CDR3aa: ASRPGQGSYEQY
v_gene: TRBV4-1; CDR3aa: ASSQEGRQGNQPQH
v_gene: TRBV28; CDR3aa: ASSPTMGVAKNIQY
v_gene: TRBV2; CDR3aa: ASSEFGQGDEVQY
v_gene: TRBV15; CDR3aa: ATSREDRETNEQF
v_gene: TRBV7-2; CDR3aa: ASSPTNTDTQY
v_gene: TRBV28; CDR3aa: ASSSPGGVLGQPQH
v_gene: TRBV2; CDR3aa: ASRGGPGGTYEQY
v_gene: TRBV30; CDR3aa: AWSRQVVSGNTIY
v_gene: TRBV19; CDR3aa: ASSSQVSSYNEQF
v_gene: TRBV9; CDR3aa: ASSVGGAGQETQY
v_gene: TRBV5-6; CDR3aa: ASSVRDRGTLTYGYT
v_gene: TRBV2; CDR3aa: ASSESQGVPYEQY
v_gene: TRBV10-3; CDR3aa: AIKEQFQETQY
v_gene: TRBV7-2; CDR3aa: ASSSRNRAWANVLT
v_gene: TRBV7-8; CDR3aa: ASSSPGLAGGPSETQY
v_gene: TRBV11-2; CDR3aa: ASSLRDTQY
v_gene: TRBV7-2; CDR3aa: ASSLLGEKLF
v_gene: TRBV7-9; CDR3aa: ASSLEGEAF
v_gene: TRBV9; CDR3aa: ASSVLQAGGTEAF
v_gene: TRBV29-1; CDR3aa: SVEELSRHTEAF
v_gene: TRBV5-1; CDR3aa: ASSWQTGGNEQF
v_gene: TRBV4-3; CDR3aa: ASSQGPRGAKNIQY
v_gene: TRBV6-5; CDR3aa: ATLMGDYGYT
v_gene: TRBV7-9; CDR3aa: ASSLSGVTSYEQY
v_gene: TRBV7-4; CDR3aa: ASSPWDLAGNTIY
v_gene: TRBV5-1; CDR3aa: ASSSGTRETQY
v_gene: TRBV7-9; CDR3aa: ASSLKQGTEAF
v_gene: TRBV25-1; CDR3aa: ASSGGTLYGYT
v_gene: TRBV5-6; CDR3aa: ASSLQGAGEKLF
v_gene: TRBV2; CDR3aa: ASNDREGPGELF
v_gene: TRBV7-6; CDR3aa: ASSLDVNTEAF
v_gene: TRBV28; CDR3aa: ASSSPGQGRKGEQY
v_gene: TRBV30; CDR3aa: AWRAKGQGRYEQY
v_gene: TRBV18; CDR3aa: ASGRRRGLQETQY